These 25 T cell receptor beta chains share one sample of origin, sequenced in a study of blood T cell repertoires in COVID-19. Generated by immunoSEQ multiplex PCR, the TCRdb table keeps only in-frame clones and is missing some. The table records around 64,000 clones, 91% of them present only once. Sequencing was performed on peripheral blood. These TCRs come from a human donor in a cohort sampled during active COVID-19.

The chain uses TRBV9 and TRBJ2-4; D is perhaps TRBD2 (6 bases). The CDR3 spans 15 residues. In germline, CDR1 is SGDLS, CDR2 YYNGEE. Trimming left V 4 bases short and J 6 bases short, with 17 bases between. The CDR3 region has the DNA TGTGCCAGCAGCCAGAATCGGGTTAGCGGAAACATTCAGTACTTC. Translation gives CASSQNRVSGNIQYF.

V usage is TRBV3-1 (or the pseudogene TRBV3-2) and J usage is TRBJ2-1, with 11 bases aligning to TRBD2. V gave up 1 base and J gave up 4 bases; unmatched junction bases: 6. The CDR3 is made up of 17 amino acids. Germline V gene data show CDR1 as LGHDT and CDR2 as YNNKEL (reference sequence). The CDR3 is CASSQGSSGRIYNEQFF. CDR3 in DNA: TGTGCCAGCAGCCAAGGTTCTAGCGGGAGGATATACAATGAGCAGTTCTTC.

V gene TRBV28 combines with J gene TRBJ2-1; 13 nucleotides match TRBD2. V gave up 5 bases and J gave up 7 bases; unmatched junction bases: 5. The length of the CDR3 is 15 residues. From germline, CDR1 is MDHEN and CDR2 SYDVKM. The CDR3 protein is CASSQTSGRANEQFF. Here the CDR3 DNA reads TGTGCCAGCAGTCAAACTAGCGGGAGGGCGAATGAGCAGTTCTTC.

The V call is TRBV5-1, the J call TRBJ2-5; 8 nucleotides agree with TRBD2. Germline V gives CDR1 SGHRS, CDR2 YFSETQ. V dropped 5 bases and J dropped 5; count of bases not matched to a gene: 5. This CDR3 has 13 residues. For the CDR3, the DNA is TGCGCCAGCAGTCCGGGGGGGTTTGAGACCCAGTACTTC. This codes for CASSPGGFETQYF.

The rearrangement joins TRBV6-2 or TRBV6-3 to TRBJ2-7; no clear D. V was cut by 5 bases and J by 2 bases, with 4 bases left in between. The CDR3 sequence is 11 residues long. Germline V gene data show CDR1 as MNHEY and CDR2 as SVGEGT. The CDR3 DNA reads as TGTGCCAGCAGTCGGGCCTACGAGCAGTACTTC. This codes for CASSRAYEQYF.

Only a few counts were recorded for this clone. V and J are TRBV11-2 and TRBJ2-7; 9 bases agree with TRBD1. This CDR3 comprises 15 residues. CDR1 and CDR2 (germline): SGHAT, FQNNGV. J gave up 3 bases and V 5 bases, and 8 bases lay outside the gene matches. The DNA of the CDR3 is TGTGCCAGCAGCACCGAACAGGGGGCGGTCTACGAGCAGTACTTC. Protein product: CASSTEQGAVYEQYF.

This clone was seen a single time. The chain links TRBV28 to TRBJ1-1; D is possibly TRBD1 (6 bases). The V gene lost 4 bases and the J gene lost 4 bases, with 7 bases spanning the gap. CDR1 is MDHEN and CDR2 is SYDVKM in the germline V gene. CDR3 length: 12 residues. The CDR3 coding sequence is TGTGCCAGCAGTTCAGGGGTCACTGAAGCTTTCTTT. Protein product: CASSSGVTEAFF. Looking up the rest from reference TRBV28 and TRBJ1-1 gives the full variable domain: DVKVTQSSRYLVKRTGEKVFLECVQDMDHENMFWYRQDPGLGLRLIYFSYDVKMKEKGDIPEGYSVSREKKERFSLILESASTNQTSMYLCASSSGVTEAFFGQGTRLTVV.

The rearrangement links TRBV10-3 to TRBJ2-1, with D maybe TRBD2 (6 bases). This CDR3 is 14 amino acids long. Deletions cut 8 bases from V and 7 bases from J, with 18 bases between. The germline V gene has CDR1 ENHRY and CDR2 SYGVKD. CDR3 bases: TGTGCCATCGGAGAGACCGGGACTCCAAATGAGCAGTTCTTC. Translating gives CAIGETGTPNEQFF.

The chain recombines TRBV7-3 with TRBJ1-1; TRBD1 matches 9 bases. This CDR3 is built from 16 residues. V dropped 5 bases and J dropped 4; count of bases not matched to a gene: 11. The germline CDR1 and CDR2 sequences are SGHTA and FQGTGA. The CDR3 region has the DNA TGTGCCAGCAGCCCAACAGGGGGCGGAGGAGTCACTGAAGCTTTCTTT. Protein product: CASSPTGGGGVTEAFF.

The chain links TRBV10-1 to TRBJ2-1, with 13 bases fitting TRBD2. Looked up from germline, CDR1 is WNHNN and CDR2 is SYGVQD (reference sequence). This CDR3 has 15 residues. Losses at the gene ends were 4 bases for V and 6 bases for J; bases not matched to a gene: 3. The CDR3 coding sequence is TGCGCCAGCAGTGGGGGGACTAGCGGGATCAATGAGCAGTTCTTC. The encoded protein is CASSGGTSGINEQFF.

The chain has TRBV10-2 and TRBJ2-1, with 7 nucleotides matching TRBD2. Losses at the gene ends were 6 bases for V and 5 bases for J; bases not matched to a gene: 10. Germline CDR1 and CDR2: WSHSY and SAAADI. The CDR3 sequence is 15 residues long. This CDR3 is CASRPRGGNHNEQFF. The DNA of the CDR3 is TGCGCCAGCAGGCCCCGCGGGGGAAACCACAATGAGCAGTTCTTC.

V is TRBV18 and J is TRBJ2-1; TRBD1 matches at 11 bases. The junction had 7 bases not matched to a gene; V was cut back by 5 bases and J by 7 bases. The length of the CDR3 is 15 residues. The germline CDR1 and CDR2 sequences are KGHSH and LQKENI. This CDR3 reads CASSMLDRGLNEQFF. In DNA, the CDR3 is TGTGCCAGCTCAATGCTGGACAGGGGGCTGAATGAGCAGTTCTTC.

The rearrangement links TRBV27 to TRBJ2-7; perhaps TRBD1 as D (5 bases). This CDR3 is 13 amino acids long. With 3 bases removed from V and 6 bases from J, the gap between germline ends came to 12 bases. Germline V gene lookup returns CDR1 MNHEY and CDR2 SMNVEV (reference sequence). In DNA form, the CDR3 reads TGTGCCAGCAGTTTTATCGGCAGGGCCGAGCAGTACTTC. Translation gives CASSFIGRAEQYF.

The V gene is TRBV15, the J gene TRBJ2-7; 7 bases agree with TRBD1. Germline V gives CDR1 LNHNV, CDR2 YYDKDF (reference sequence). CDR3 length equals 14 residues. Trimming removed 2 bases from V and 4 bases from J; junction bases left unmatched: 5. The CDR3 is CATSRQGVTYEQYF. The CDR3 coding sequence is TGTGCCACCAGCAGACAGGGGGTAACGTACGAGCAGTACTTC. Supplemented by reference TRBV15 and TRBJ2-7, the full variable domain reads DAMVIQNPRYQVTQFGKPVTLSCSQTLNHNVMYWYQQKSSQAPKLLFHYYDKDFNNEADTPDNFQSRRPNTSFCFLDIRSPGLGDTAMYLCATSRQGVTYEQYFGPGTRLTVT.

This CDR3 is CAWSAGGGIYGYTF. DNA of the CDR3: TGTGCCTGGAGTGCAGGGGGCGGTATATATGGCTACACCTTC. The chain couples TRBV30 to TRBJ1-2; 8 bases agree with TRBD1. There are 14 residues in the CDR3. Trimming cost V 1 base and J 5 bases; bases outside gene matches: 6. The germline CDR1 and CDR2 sequences are GTSNPN and SVGIG (reference sequence). The complete variable domain, with remaining parts taken from reference TRBV30 and TRBJ1-2, reads SQTIHQWPATLVQPVGSPLSLECTVEGTSNPNLYWYRQAAGRGLQLLFYSVGIGQISSEVPQNLSASRPQDRQFILSSKKLLLSDSGFYLCAWSAGGGIYGYTFGSGTRLTVV.

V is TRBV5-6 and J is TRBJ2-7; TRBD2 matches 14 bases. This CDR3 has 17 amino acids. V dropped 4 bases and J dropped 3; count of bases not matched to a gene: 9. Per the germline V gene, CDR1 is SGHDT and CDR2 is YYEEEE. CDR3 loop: CASSVGLAGDQIYEQYF. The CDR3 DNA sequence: TGTGCCAGCAGCGTGGGACTAGCGGGGGATCAAATCTACGAGCAGTACTTC.

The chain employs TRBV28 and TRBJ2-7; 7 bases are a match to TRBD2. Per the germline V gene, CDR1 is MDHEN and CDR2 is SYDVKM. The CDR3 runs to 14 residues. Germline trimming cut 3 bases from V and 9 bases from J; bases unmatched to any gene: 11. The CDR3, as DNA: TGTGCCAGCAGTTTTCTACTAGCGCTTGCCGGGCAGTACTTC. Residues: CASSFLLALAGQYF.

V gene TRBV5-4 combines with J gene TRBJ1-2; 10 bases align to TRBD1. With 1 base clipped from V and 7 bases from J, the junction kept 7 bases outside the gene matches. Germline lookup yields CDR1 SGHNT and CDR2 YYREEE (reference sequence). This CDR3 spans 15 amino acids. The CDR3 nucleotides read TGTGCCAGCAGCTTGACCGGGACAGGGGTATCTGGCTACACCTTC. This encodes CASSLTGTGVSGYTF.

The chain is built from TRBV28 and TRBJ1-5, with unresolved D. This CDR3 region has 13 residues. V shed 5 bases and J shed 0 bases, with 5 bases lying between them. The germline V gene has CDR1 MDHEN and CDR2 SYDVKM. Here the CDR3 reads CASSTHSNQPQHF. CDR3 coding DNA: TGTGCCAGCAGTACTCATAGCAATCAGCCCCAGCATTTT. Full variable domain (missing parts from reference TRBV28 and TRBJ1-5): DVKVTQSSRYLVKRTGEKVFLECVQDMDHENMFWYRQDPGLGLRLIYFSYDVKMKEKGDIPEGYSVSREKKERFSLILESASTNQTSMYLCASSTHSNQPQHFGDGTRLSIL.

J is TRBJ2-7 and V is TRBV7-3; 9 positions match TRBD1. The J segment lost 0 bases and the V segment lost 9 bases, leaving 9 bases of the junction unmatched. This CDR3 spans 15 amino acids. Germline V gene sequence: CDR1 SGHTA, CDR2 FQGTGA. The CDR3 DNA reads TGTGCCAGACCAGGTTACAGGGGGCCCTCCTACGAGCAGTACTTC. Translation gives CARPGYRGPSYEQYF.

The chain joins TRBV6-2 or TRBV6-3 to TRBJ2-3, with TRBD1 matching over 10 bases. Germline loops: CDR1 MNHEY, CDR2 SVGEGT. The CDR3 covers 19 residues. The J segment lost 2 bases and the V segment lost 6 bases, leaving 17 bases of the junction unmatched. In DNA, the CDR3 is TGTGCCAGCAGCCTAACCGGGACAGGGGACGCCTTTTACACAGATACGCAGTATTTT. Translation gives CASSLTGTGDAFYTDTQYF.

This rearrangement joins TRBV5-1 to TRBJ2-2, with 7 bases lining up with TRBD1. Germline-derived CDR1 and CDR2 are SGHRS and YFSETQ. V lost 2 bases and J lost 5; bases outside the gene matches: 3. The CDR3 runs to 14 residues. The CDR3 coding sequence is TGCGCCAGCAGCTTTGCGACAGGGACCGGGGAGCTGTTTTTT. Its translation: CASSFATGTGELFF. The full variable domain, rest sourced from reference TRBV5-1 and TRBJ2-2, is KAGVTQTPRYLIKTRGQQVTLSCSPISGHRSVSWYQQTPGQGLQFLFEYFSETQRNKGNFPGRFSGRQFSNSRSEMNVSTLELGDSALYLCASSFATGTGELFFGEGSRLTVL.

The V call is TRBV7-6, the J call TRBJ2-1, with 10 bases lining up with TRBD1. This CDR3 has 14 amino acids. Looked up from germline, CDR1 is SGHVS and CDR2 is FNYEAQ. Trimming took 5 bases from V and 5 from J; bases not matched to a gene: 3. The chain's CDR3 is CASSRGTGDNEQFF. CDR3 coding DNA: TGTGCCAGCAGCCGCGGGACAGGGGACAATGAGCAGTTCTTC.

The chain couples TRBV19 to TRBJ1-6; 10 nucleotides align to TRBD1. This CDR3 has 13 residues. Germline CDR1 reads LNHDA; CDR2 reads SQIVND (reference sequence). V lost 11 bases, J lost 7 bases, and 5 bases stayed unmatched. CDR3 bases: TGTGCCGGACGACAGGGGGCGAATTCACCCCTCCACTTT. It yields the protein CAGRQGANSPLHF.

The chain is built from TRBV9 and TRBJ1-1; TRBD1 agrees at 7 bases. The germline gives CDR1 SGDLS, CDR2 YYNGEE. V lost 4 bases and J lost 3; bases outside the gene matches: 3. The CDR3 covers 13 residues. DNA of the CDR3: TGTGCCAGCAGCCTGACAGGGTACACTGAAGCTTTCTTT. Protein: CASSLTGYTEAFF.